This T cell receptor beta chain was captured in a study of T cell clonality in common variable immunodeficiency. Regarding the study as a whole: In common variable immunodeficiency, TCR beta chains reportedly carried fewer deletions and N-nucleotide insertions. Compared with healthy controls, CVID subjects showed increased TCRbeta clonality, mostly in about a third.

The germline V gene encodes CDR1 SGHVS and CDR2 FQNEAQ. The ends lost 1 base at V and 4 bases at J; junction bases unmatched: 5. CDR3 length: 15 residues. The CVID group had more than 12 females and some 30 males, mean age around 42. A word on this clone: The antigen remains undetermined. Read coverage stops 3 residues before the CDR3 terminus; the germline J gene supplies the remainder.

Sequencing input was equivalent genomic DNA from CVID and controls. Data came from immunoSEQ multiplex PCR; TCRdb stores just in-frame clones and leaves some out. Listed here are 25,000 or so clones without any singletons, the top ten holding approximately 9%. This clonotype was sampled from a human donor with common variable immunodeficiency. The specimen was peripheral blood mononuclear cells. The chain uses TRBV7-8 and TRBJ1-2; TRBD1 aligns across 8 bases. The CDR3 sequence: CASSLEQGETYGYTF. The CDR3 bases that were read are TGTGCCAGCAGCTTAGAACAGGGGGAAACCTATGGC.